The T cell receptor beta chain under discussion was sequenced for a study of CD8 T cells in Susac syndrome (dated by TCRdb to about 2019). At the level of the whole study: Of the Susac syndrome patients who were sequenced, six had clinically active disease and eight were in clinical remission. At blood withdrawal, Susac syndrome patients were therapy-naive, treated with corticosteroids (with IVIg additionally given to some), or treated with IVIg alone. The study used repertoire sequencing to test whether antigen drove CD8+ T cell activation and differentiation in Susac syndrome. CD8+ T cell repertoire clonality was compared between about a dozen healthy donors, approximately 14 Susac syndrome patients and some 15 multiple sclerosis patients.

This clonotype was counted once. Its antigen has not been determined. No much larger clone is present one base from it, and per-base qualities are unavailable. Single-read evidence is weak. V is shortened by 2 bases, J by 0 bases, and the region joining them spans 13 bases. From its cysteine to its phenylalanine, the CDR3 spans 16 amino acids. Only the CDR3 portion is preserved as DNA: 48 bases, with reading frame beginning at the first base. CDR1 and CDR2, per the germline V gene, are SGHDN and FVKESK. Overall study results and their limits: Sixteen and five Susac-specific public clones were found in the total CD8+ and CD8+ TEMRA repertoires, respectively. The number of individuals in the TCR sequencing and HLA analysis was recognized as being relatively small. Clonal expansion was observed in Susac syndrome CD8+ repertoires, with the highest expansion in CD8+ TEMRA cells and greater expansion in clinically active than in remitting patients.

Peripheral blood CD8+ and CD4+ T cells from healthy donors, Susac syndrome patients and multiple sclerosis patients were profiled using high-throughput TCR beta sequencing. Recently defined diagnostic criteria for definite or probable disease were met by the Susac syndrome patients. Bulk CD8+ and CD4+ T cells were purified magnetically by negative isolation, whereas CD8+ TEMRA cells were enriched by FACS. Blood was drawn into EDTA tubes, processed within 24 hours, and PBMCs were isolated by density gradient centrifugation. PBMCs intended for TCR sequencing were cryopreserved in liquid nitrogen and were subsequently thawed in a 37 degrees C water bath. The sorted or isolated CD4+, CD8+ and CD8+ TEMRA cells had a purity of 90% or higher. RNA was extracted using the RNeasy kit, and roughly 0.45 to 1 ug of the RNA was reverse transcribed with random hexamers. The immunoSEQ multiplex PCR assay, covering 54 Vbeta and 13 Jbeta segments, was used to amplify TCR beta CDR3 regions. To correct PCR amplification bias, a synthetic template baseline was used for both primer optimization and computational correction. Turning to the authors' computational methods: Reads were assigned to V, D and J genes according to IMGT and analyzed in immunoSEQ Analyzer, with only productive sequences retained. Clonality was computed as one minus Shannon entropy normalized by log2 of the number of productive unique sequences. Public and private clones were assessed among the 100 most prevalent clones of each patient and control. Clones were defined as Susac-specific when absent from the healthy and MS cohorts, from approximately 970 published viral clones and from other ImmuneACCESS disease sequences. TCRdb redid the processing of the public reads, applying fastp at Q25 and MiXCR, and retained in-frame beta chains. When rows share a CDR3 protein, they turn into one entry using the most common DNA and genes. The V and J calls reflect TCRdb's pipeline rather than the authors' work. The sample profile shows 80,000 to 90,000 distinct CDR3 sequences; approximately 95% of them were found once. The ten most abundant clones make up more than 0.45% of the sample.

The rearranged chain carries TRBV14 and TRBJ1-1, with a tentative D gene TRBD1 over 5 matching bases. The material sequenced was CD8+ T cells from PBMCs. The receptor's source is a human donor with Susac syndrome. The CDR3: CASSQLNTGMNTEAFF. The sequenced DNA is TGTGCCAGCAGCCAATTAAACACAGGCATGAACACTGAAGCTTTCTTT.